Listed below are T cell receptor beta chains from one sample, sequenced in a study of CD8+ T cells in alopecia areata. Repertoires were generated with immunoSEQ multiplex PCR, while TCRdb's copy carries only in-frame clones and drops some. The sample holds about 200,000 clones, about 57% seen once. This specimen was CD4+ T cells sorted from blood, taken at week 4, from a patient treated with tofacitinib. These receptors were collected from a human donor with alopecia areata. Both conserved end residues are part of each CDR3. D genes are given only for firm matches. Not every row has a clone size; where given, it reads once, few, many or a size class.

j_call v_call d_call clone_size cdr3_nt cdr3_aa
TRBJ2-5 TRBV2 TRBD2 few TGTGCCAGCAGTTCCAGCGGGCGGGGGGAGACCCAGTACTTC CASSSSGRGETQYF
TRBJ1-2 TRBV7-2 TRBD1 - TGTGCCAGCAGCCCACGACAGGGAGGGTATGGCTACACCTTC CASSPRQGGYGYTF
TRBJ1-1 TRBV10-2 - few TGCGCCAGCGGGGCGGGGGCGAACACTGAAGCTTTCTTT CASGAGANTEAFF
TRBJ2-5 TRBV10-3 - - TGTGCTACAGGACTGGGGGAGACCCAGTACTTC CATGLGETQYF
TRBJ1-1 TRBV7-2 - - TGTGCCAGCAGCTTAGACTCGAACACTGAAGCTTTCTTT CASSLDSNTEAFF
TRBJ2-1 TRBV7-2 TRBD2 - TGTGCCAGTCAGCGGGGGGCCGCCATCAATGAGCAGTTCTTC CASQRGAAINEQFF
TRBJ1-2 TRBV25-1 - - TGTGCCAGCAGTGATTCTGGAAGATATGGCTACACCTTC CASSDSGRYGYTF
TRBJ2-3 TRBV7-9 TRBD2 - TGTGCCAGCAGCTCGTTATTAGCGGGGGGCCGCGGAGATACGCAGTATTTT CASSSLLAGGRGDTQYF
TRBJ2-7 TRBV5-6 - once TGTGCCAGCAGCTTGGTAGCTGCCGAGCAGTACTTC CASSLVAAEQYF
TRBJ2-3 TRBV29-1 TRBD2 - TGCAGCGTTGAACAACTAGCGGGGAATACGCAGTATTTT CSVEQLAGNTQYF
TRBJ2-1 TRBV25-1 TRBD1 - TGTGCCAGCAGTGCGACAGGGTTTCTCAATGAGCAGTTCTTC CASSATGFLNEQFF
TRBJ1-6 TRBV30 - - TGTGCCTGGAGTGTGGACAGAGGAGTACCCTATAATTCACCCCTCCACTTT CAWSVDRGVPYNSPLHF
TRBJ2-3 TRBV29-1 - - TGCAGCGTTGAGGGTGGGGCGGGGATAAGCACAGATACGCAGTATTTT CSVEGGAGISTDTQYF
TRBJ1-2 TRBV27 TRBD1 once TGTGCCAGCAGTCTCGACAGGGGAGTAAACTACACCTTC CASSLDRGVNYTF
TRBJ2-5 TRBV7-2 - few TGTGCCAGCAGCTTTGGAGGGGGAACGTTGGAGACCCAGTACTTC CASSFGGGTLETQYF
TRBJ1-1 TRBV5-1 - - TGCGCCAGCAGCTCTAACACTGAAGCTTTCTTT CASSSNTEAFF
TRBJ2-7 TRBV29-1 - - TGCAGCGTTGACTGGGGGAATGGCTACGAGCAGTACTTC CSVDWGNGYEQYF
TRBJ1-2 TRBV7-9 - - TGTGCCAGCAGCTTCACAGAAAACTATGGCTACACCTTC CASSFTENYGYTF
TRBJ2-5 TRBV7-6 - few TGTGCCAGCAGCGCGGCCCTACAAGAGACCCAGTACTTC CASSAALQETQYF
TRBJ1-6 TRBV5-1 - few TGCGCCAGCAGCTTGGGCAGAGCGGGGTTTATATCACCCCTCCACTTT CASSLGRAGFISPLHF
TRBJ1-1 TRBV7-6 - - TGTGCCAGCAGCTCAGGTCCGGGATTAAACACTGAAGCTTTCTTT CASSSGPGLNTEAFF
TRBJ2-1 TRBV11-2 - few TGTGCCAGCAGCTTAGAGACCGGTACCTACAATGAGCAGTTCTTC CASSLETGTYNEQFF
TRBJ2-7 TRBV15 - - TGTGCCACCAGCTCCCCGAGCTCCTACGAGCAGTACTTC CATSSPSSYEQYF
TRBJ1-1 TRBV29-1 - - TGCAGCGTCCGAGGGGTGAGGGACACTGAAGCTTTCTTT CSVRGVRDTEAFF
TRBJ2-1 TRBV7-2 - few TGTGCCAGCAGCATACTTTACAATGAGCAGTTCTTC CASSILYNEQFF
TRBJ2-7 TRBV2 - many TGTGCCAGCAGTCTCAGCTCCTACGAGCAGTACTTC CASSLSSYEQYF
TRBJ1-3 TRBV30 - - TGTGCCTGCACAGGGAGAGGAACTGGAAACACCATATATTTT CACTGRGTGNTIYF
TRBJ2-3 TRBV7-2 - - TGTGCCAGCAGCTTAGTAAATACAGATACGCAGTATTTT CASSLVNTDTQYF
TRBJ2-3 TRBV10-3 TRBD2 - TGTGCCATCACTAGAGCGGGGGCCACAGATACGCAGTATTTT CAITRAGATDTQYF
TRBJ2-1 TRBV5-1 TRBD2 - TGCGCCAGCAGCTTGGAACTAGCGGGGGTGAGGAATGAGCAGTTCTTC CASSLELAGVRNEQFF
TRBJ2-1 TRBV4-3 - few TGCGCCAGCAGCCCCTCAATCGGCGGGGGCGCGGCTTGGGAGCAGTTCTTC CASSPSIGGGAAWEQFF
TRBJ2-7 TRBV7-9 - - TGTGCCAGCAGCTTAGCGGGGGATCCCTACGAGCAGTACTTC CASSLAGDPYEQYF
TRBJ2-1 TRBV29-1 TRBD1 - TGCAGCGTCCTCGAAACGGACAGGATAATGGCCAATGAGCAGTTCTTC CSVLETDRIMANEQFF
TRBJ1-2 TRBV27 - - TGTGCCAGCAGAGGTCAGGGGCTGAACTATGGCTACACCTTC CASRGQGLNYGYTF
TRBJ2-2 TRBV11-3 - - TGTGCCAGCAGCCCCTATATGGCGACCGGGGAGCTGTTTTTT CASSPYMATGELFF
TRBJ1-1 TRBV10-3 - - TGTGCCATCAGTGACATCCCGCTAACTGAAGCTTTCTTT CAISDIPLTEAFF
TRBJ2-2 TRBV5-1 TRBD1 - TGCGCCAGCAGCTTGGCCCCAGACAGGGTCACCGGGGAGCTGTTTTTT CASSLAPDRVTGELFF
TRBJ2-2 TRBV5-1 - - TGCGCCAGCAGCACGGGACAAACCGGGGAGCTGTTTTTT CASSTGQTGELFF
TRBJ2-3 TRBV27 TRBD2 - TGTGCCAGCAGTCCCGGACTAGCTTGGGATACGCAGTATTTT CASSPGLAWDTQYF
TRBJ2-1 TRBV2 - - TGTGCCACAGAGGCAGCCGGGTTGGGGAATGAGCAGTTCTTC CATEAAGLGNEQFF
TRBJ1-1 TRBV5-1 - - TGCGCCAGCAGCTTGAGCAGGAACACTGAAGCTTTCTTT CASSLSRNTEAFF
TRBJ1-6 TRBV7-2 - few TGTGCCAGCAGCTTGGTCGGATCACCCCTCCACTTT CASSLVGSPLHF
TRBJ2-6 TRBV5-7 - - TGTGCCAGCTGCGATATTCTGCGTACAAAGTCGGGCAACGTCCTGACTTTC CASCDILRTKSGNVLTF
TRBJ2-1 TRBV29-1 - few TGCAGCGTTGATCCGTCCCCTAGCTCCTACAATGAGCAGTTCTTC CSVDPSPSSYNEQFF
TRBJ2-3 TRBV29-1 - - TGCAGCGTTGACCAGGGGAATACGCAGTATTTT CSVDQGNTQYF
TRBJ2-3 TRBV6-5 - - TGTGCCAGCAGTTACGGCGGGCCGGATACGCAGTATTTT CASSYGGPDTQYF
TRBJ2-7 TRBV2 - - TGTGCCAGCAGTACCACGACCTACGAGCAGTACTTC CASSTTTYEQYF
TRBJ1-2 TRBV29-1 TRBD1 few TGCAGCGTTGTGGACAGGGGGAACTATGGCTACACCTTC CSVVDRGNYGYTF
TRBJ2-1 TRBV10-3 TRBD1 - TGTGCCATCAGGTCCGGGACAGTGACTAATGAGCAGTTCTTC CAIRSGTVTNEQFF
TRBJ2-1 TRBV9 TRBD2 - TGTGCCAGCAGCGCGACTAGCGGCAACTACAATGAGCAGTTCTTC CASSATSGNYNEQFF
TRBJ1-2 TRBV15 - - TGTGCCACCAGCAGAGATGGACAGAACTATGGCTACACCTTC CATSRDGQNYGYTF
TRBJ2-3 TRBV29-1 TRBD1 once TGCAGCGTAGCAGGGGGCCCGAGGTGGGATACGCAGTATTTT CSVAGGPRWDTQYF
TRBJ2-3 TRBV9 - few TGTGCCAGCAGCGTCGAAGGCACAGATACGCAGTATTTT CASSVEGTDTQYF
TRBJ1-5 TRBV7-9 TRBD1 - TGTGCCAGCTGGTCCCGTTGGACAGGGGGCGCGGGGAATCAGCCCCAGCATTTT CASWSRWTGGAGNQPQHF
TRBJ1-1 TRBV29-1 - - TGCAGCGTATCTACCGGGATGGTCAGCACTGAAGCTTTCTTT CSVSTGMVSTEAFF
TRBJ2-2 TRBV7-2 - - TGTGCCAGCAGCGGACGCTCGATCGGGGAGCTGTTTTTT CASSGRSIGELFF
TRBJ2-3 TRBV21-1 - - TGTGCCAGCAGCAAACCCCGGTTGTATTCAACCGGGGTAGATACGCAGTATTTT CASSKPRLYSTGVDTQYF
TRBJ2-1 TRBV10-3 - few TGTGCCATCAGTGAGTCGCCCATATTAAAGGGGCAGTTCTTC CAISESPILKGQFF
TRBJ1-5 TRBV18 - few TGTGCCAGCTCCTCGGGTGACGGGACTAGCAATCAGCCCCAGCATTTT CASSSGDGTSNQPQHF